The TCR beta chain under discussion was sequenced for a study of cytomegalovirus exposure and HLA in healthy donors. Study-wide results and caveats: Researchers catalogued 150 or so TCR beta chains as cytomegalovirus-associated. Immune exposure data for these donors was limited to CMV serostatus. The study reported that TCR beta sequences accurately predicted HLA-A and HLA-B alleles in most subjects. Reportedly, cytomegalovirus status was diagnosed with high sensitivity and specificity.

PCR involved 60 Vbeta and 13 Jbeta primers. TCRdb's table, derived via immunoSEQ multiplex PCR, lists solely in-frame clones and lacks some. The table includes some 150,000 clones, about 84% detected once. Trimming removed 1 base at V and 5 bases at J, with 7 bases between. CDR1 SGHNT and CDR2 YYREEE come from the germline V gene (reference sequence). This CDR3 region has 13 residues. A remark on this clone: Its antigen is unidentified.

This chain connects TRBV5-4 to TRBJ2-1; the D is unclear. The sequenced sample consisted of PBMCs. The receptor comes from a woman in her 40s in good health and CMV-seropositive. The CDR3: CASSLSLNNEQFF. CDR3 DNA sequence: TGTGCCAGCAGCTTGTCCCTAAACAATGAGCAGTTCTTC.